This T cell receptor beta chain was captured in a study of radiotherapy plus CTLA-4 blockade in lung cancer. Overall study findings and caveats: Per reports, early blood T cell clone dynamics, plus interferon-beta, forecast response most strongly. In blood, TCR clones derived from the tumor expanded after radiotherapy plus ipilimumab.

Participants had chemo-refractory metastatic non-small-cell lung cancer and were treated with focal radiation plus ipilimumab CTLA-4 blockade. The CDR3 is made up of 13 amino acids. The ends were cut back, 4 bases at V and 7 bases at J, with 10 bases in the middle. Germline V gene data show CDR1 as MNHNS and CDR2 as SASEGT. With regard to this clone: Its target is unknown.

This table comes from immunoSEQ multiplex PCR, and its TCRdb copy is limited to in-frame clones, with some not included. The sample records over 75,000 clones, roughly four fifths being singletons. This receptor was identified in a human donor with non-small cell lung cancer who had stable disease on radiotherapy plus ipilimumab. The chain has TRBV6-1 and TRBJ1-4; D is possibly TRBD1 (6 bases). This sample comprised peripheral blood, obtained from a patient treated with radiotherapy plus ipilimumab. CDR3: CASSAGTTEKLFF. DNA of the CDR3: TGTGCCAGCAGTGCCGGGACAACTGAAAAACTGTTTTTT.